The clone carrying this TCR beta chain was seen a few times. Antigen: not known. Only in-frame clones appear in the TCRdb table, and some are missing; sequencing was by immunoSEQ multiplex PCR. The sample lists some 100,000 clones, 65% to 85% occurring once. This record belongs to a study of radiation and T cells in renal cell carcinoma. Study results and limitations: In blood, top tumor clones expanded by 2 weeks, shrinking by 4. No pretreatment tumor biopsies were available for baseline clonotypes.

The germline gives CDR1 SQVTM, CDR2 ANQGSEA. CDR3 length equals 11 residues. Time point noted: baseline pretreatment blood. The treatment: 15 Gy SBRT to primary tumor, nephrectomy 4 weeks later. The genes are TRBV29-1 and TRBJ1-3; no reliable D call. This clonotype was obtained from a man between 60 and 75 years old with renal cell carcinoma. The specimen was blood, collected from a patient whose treatment included radiotherapy and nephrectomy. CDR3 nucleotides: TGCACCATCGGGGAGGGAAACACCATATATTTT. Amino acid sequence: CTIGEGNTIYF.